Listed below are T cell receptor beta chains from one sample, sequenced in a study of cytomegalovirus exposure and HLA in healthy donors. The repertoire was sequenced with immunoSEQ multiplex PCR; TCRdb's copy has only in-frame clones and lacks some. The sample carries around 150,000 clones, around 70% recorded once. The sequencing input was PBMCs. These receptors were collected from a man in his forties in good health and CMV-seronegative. The CDR3 runs from the conserved cysteine through the conserved F or W. D genes are given only for firm matches.

V,D,CDR3
TRBV9,-,CASSVGGGRDGQPQNF
TRBV7-9,-,CASSRAGANYGYTF
TRBV4-3,TRBD2,CASSQQPQRGTSGNEQFF
TRBV6-4,-,CASSEGSRGTQYF
TRBV5-1,-,CASARGFQETQYF
TRBV9,-,CASSVGHANTEAFF
TRBV10-3,TRBD2,CATMGLGSGGATDTQYF
TRBV20-1,-,CSATHDTGRYF
TRBV13,TRBD1,CASSSPTGLTSGANVLTF
TRBV6-6,TRBD2,CASSSGLAGDQDTQYF
TRBV7-2,-,CASSLDQGPNSPLHF
TRBV25-1,TRBD1,CASSELRGPGNTIYF
TRBV5-6,-,CASSLLSGVRNSPLHF
TRBV7-9,-,CASSLDPSPNYEQYF
TRBV29-1,TRBD1,CSVEGQGPSAYYGYTF
TRBV4-1,TRBD1,CASSQDRSGGILQPQHF
TRBV6-4,TRBD2,CASKGLADTGELFF
TRBV7-9,TRBD1,CASSEQGAGNTEAFF
TRBV5-1,-,CASSFWGESEAFF
TRBV4-3,-,CASSAHRPTNEKLFF
TRBV10-3,-,CAISGDRGEPGNTIYF
TRBV5-4,-,CASSPGGLNTYEQYF
TRBV7-2,TRBD1,CASSSGQGIHGYTF
TRBV5-1,-,CASSLDDGIRFTDTQYF
TRBV5-1,-,CASSLEGSGANVLTF
TRBV19,-,CASSTRAGEPNYGYTF
TRBV7-6,-,CASSLNGAYNEQFF
TRBV6-5,-,CASTRWGEVTEAFF
TRBV9,-,CASSGPGRTHSGNTIYF
TRBV27,TRBD2,CASTTDSSGGDTQYF
TRBV12-5,-,CASGLVSGGTEAFF
TRBV7-9,TRBD2,CASSPVAGGVHNEQFF
TRBV6-5,-,CASRGVGAVNSPLHF
TRBV28,TRBD1,CATGQGDNSPLHF
TRBV6-6,TRBD1,CASSRDREETQYF
TRBV7-2,TRBD2,CASSQRREGGTDTQYF
TRBV7-9,-,CASSRRTIQIPSGNTIYF